The TCR beta chain under discussion was sequenced for a study of shared clonotypes between healthy human individuals. Study outcomes and limitations: Memory subsets had estimated richness that was generally smaller than that of naive subsets.

Regarding this clone: Its specificity is not known.

Germline lookup yields CDR1 SGDLS and CDR2 YYNGEE. Trimming cost V 2 bases and J 2 bases, with 10 bases left between them. The CDR3 spans 15 residues. The split of CD4+ cells yielded CD45RA+ naive and CD45RA-negative memory subsets. Method: immunoSEQ multiplex PCR; TCRdb's copy keeps in-frame clones and lacks some. Of 2 million to 2.5 million clones listed, nearly 97% are singletons. The receptor was isolated from a man aged 18 to 30 in good health. Material for sequencing was naive CD4+ T cells sorted from blood. Subset in this sample: CD45RA+ positively selected. The chain has TRBV9 and TRBJ1-4; D is unresolved. CDR3 in amino acids: CASSVGPSTNEKLFF. The CDR3 coding sequence is TGTGCCAGCAGCGTGGGCCCCAGTACTAATGAAAAACTGTTTTTT.